This TCR beta chain was sequenced in a study of blood T cells in healthy people across ages. The CDR3 totals 13 residues. V lost 2 bases, J lost 6 bases, and 11 bases lay in between. Looked up from germline, CDR1 is SGHTA and CDR2 is FQGNSA. This clonotype was counted a few times. No antigen is known for it. Using a J-beta primer mix together with a sample-barcoded 5' primer, a second PCR was run for about 6 to 11 cycles. Via MiXCR, TCRdb re-called the 5' RACE reads, giving one row per CDR3 protein. Seen here are 1.5 million to 2 million distinct CDR3 sequences, roughly 52% observed once, and the top ten hold approximately 2.1%. Study conclusions and caveats: It was the long-lived donors that had more naive CD4+ cells and higher diversity than aged donors.

The TCR was taken from a woman between 40 and 50 years old in good health. Sequenced input: blood. This sequence joins TRBV7-2 and TRBJ2-7; the D is unclear. The CDR3 loop is CASSLSLDFEQYF. Here the CDR3 DNA reads TGTGCCAGCAGCTTATCTCTGGATTTCGAGCAGTACTTC.